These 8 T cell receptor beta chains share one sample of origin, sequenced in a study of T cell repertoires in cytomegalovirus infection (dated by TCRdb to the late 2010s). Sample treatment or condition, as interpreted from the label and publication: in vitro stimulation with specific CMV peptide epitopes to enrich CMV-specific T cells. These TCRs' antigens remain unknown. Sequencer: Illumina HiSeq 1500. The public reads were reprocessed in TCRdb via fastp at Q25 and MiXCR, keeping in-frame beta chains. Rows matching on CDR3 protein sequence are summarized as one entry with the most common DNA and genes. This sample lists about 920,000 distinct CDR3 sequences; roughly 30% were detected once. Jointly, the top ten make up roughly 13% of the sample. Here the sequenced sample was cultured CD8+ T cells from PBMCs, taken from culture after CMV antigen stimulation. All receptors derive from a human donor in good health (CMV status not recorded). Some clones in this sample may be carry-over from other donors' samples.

This CDR3 is CASSDGKPYEQYF. The CDR3 bases are TGTGCCAGTAGTGATGGGAAACCCTACGAGCAGTACTTC. The rearrangement links TRBV19 to TRBJ2-7; no definite D call. With 5 bases removed from V and 2 bases from J, the gap between germline ends came to 10 bases. The germline V gene encodes CDR1 LNHDA and CDR2 SQIVND (reference sequence). The CDR3 covers 13 residues.

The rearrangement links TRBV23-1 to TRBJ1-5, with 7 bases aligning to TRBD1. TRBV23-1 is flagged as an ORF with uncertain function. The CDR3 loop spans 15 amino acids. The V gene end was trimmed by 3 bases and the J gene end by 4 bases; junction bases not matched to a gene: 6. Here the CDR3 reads CASSHPGQLNQPQHF. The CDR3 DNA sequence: TGCGCCAGCAGTCACCCGGGACAGTTAAATCAGCCCCAGCATTTT.

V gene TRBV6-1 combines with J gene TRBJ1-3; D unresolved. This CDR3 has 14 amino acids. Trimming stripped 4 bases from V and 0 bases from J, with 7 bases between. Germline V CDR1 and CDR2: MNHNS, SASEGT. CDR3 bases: TGTGCCAGCAGTGTAGAGGGCTCTGGAAACACCATATATTTT. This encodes CASSVEGSGNTIYF.

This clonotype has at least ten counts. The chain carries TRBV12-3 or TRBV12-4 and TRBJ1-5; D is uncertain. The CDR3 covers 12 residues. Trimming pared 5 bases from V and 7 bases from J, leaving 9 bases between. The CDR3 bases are TGTGCCAGCAGTCGGCCAGAGCAGCCCCAGCATTTT. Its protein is CASSRPEQPQHF.

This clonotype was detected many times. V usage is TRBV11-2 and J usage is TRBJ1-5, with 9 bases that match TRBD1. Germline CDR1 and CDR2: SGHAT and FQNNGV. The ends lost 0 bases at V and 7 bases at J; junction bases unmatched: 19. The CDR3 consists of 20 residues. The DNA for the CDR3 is TGTGCCAGCAGCTTAGATGGTCGGACGGGGGACAGGGAACGGCGCCAGCCCCAGCATTTT. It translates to CASSLDGRTGDRERRQPQHF.

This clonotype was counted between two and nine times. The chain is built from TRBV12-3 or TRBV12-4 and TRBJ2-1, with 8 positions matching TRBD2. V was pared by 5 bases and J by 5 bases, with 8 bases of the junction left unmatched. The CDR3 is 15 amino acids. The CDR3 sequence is CASSPPGLVNNEQFF. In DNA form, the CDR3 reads TGTGCCAGCAGTCCCCCGGGACTAGTAAACAATGAGCAGTTCTTC.

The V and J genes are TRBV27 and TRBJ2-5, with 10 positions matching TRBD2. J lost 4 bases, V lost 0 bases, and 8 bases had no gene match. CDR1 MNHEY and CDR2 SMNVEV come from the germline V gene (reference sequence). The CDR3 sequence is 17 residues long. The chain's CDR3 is CASSLSGSGGARETQYF. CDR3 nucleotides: TGTGCCAGCAGTTTATCGGGGAGCGGGGGGGCTAGAGAGACCCAGTACTTC.

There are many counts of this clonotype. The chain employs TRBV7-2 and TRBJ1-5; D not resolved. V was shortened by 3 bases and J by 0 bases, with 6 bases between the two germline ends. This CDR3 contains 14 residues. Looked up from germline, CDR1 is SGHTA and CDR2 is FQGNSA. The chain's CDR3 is CASSFGVSNQPQHF. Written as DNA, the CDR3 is TGTGCCAGCAGCTTCGGGGTTAGCAATCAGCCCCAGCATTTT.